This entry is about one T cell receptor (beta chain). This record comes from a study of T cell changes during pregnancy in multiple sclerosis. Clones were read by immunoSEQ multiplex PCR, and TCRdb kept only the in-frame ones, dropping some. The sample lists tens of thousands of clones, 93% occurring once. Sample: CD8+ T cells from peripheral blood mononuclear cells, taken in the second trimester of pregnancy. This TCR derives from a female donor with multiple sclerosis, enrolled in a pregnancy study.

CDR3 region: CSVEGGTYYEQYF. CDR3 in DNA: TGCAGCGTTGAAGGAGGGACATACTACGAGCAGTACTTC. The chain has TRBV29-1 and TRBJ2-7; weak D call: TRBD1 (6 bases). CDR3 length equals 13 residues. Germline CDR1 is SQVTM and CDR2 is ANQGSEA. Trimming removed 1 base at V and 3 bases at J, with 10 bases between.